Following are 4 T cell receptor beta chains from one sample sequenced in a study of immune evolution from preneoplasia to lung adenocarcinoma. Produced via immunoSEQ multiplex PCR; TCRdb's table is partial and in-frame only. The repertoire holds 35,000 to 40,000 clones, 74% seen once, with around 6.5% in the top ten. The sample was FFPE invasive lung adenocarcinoma tissue. These receptors originate from a person aged 55 to 75 with lung adenocarcinoma.

V usage is TRBV30 and J usage is TRBJ2-7; D unresolved. CDR3 length equals 11 residues. Germline V gene data show CDR1 as GTSNPN and CDR2 as SVGIG (reference sequence). The V gene lost 1 base and the J gene lost 5 bases, with 6 bases spanning the gap. This CDR3 reads CAWSGGDEQYF. The CDR3 DNA follows: TGTGCCTGGAGTGGGGGTGACGAGCAGTACTTC.

This rearrangement joins TRBV4-1 to TRBJ2-1, with TRBD2 identical over 9 bases. The length of the CDR3 is 16 residues. J gave up 8 bases and V 0 bases, and 8 bases lay outside the gene matches. From germline, CDR1 is MGHRA and CDR2 YSYEKL. CDR3 sequence (DNA): TGCGCCAGCAGCCAAGATCGGGCGGGAGGGAGTGATGAGCAGTTCTTC. As protein: CASSQDRAGGSDEQFF.

The chain uses TRBV7-8 and TRBJ1-2; 10 positions match TRBD1. CDR1 and CDR2 (germline): SGHVS, FQNEAQ. The J segment lost 7 bases and the V segment lost 2 bases, leaving 10 bases of the junction unmatched. The CDR3 sequence is 16 residues long. The CDR3 DNA is TGTGCCAGCAGCTTATCACCCGACAGGGGGCCGGGTGGCTACACCTTC. Amino acid sequence: CASSLSPDRGPGGYTF.

This chain links TRBV5-1 with TRBJ2-3; D gene uncertain. This CDR3 contains 12 residues. The V and J ends lost 4 bases and 5 bases respectively, with 8 bases between them. In germline, CDR1 is SGHRS, CDR2 YFSETQ. The CDR3 spells CASSPEGDTQYF. The CDR3 region has the DNA TGCGCCAGCAGCCCCGAAGGAGATACGCAGTATTTT.